The text below deals with one T cell receptor beta chain. These data come from a study of blood T cell repertoires in COVID-19. Study details: Material from acute and convalescent COVID-19 was sourced from the United States, Italy and Spain. PBMCs, B-cell-depleted T cells, or T cells provided the cDNA or gDNA that made up the material.

In germline, CDR1 is MGHRA, CDR2 YSYEKL. After removal of 4 bases from V and 3 bases from J, the junction contained 5 bases not matched to a gene. The CDR3 sequence is 16 residues long. As handled by the study authors: For nucleated cells, counts were estimated from reference gene primer amplification. Data came from immunoSEQ multiplex PCR; TCRdb stores just in-frame clones and leaves some out. The DNA was the basis for D and trimming; V, J and clone size are from that table. The sample shows fewer than 100,000 clones, roughly 77% of them seen only once. Sample: peripheral blood. The clonotype originates from a human donor in a cohort sampled during active COVID-19. This chain uses TRBV4-1 with TRBJ1-5; TRBD1 aligns across 11 bases. For the CDR3, the DNA is TGCGCCAGCAGCCCAACGGACAGGGGGCACAATCAGCCCCAGCATTTT. It translates to CASSPTDRGHNQPQHF.